A selection of T cell receptor beta chains follows, all from one sample in a study of T cell responses to AZD1222 COVID-19 vaccine. Using immunoSEQ multiplex PCR, the repertoire was profiled, and TCRdb retains in-frame clones only, with some absent. Of 95,000 to 100,000 clones listed, over 75% are singletons. Sequencing used peripheral blood, obtained 28 days after the second AZD1222 dose. All receptors come from an adult who received the AZD1222 COVID-19 vaccine. CDR3s leave out the opening cysteine and the closing phenylalanine or tryptophan. Fields, in order: V gene, CDR3 protein.

V gene: TRBV3-1/TRBV3-2; CDR3 protein: ASSQDLGGLGEQF
V gene: TRBV29-1; CDR3 protein: SVEDLGDPRAF
V gene: TRBV4-2; CDR3 protein: ASSQHGTDNYNSPLH
V gene: TRBV5-6; CDR3 protein: ASSPPDRRGSKIH
V gene: TRBV6-6; CDR3 protein: ASSYSSAQETQY
V gene: TRBV28; CDR3 protein: ASRRGWEEKLF
V gene: TRBV6-6; CDR3 protein: AIGIAGPYEQY
V gene: TRBV25-1; CDR3 protein: ASSSRWEGYGYT
V gene: TRBV6-5; CDR3 protein: ASVREIGAREQF
V gene: TRBV6-5; CDR3 protein: ASRPILLSYEQY
V gene: TRBV5-5; CDR3 protein: ASSSGLAGVYEQF
V gene: TRBV15; CDR3 protein: ATSRDRWGMEGYT
V gene: TRBV2; CDR3 protein: ASSFSYEQY
V gene: TRBV6-1; CDR3 protein: ASSEFFGTEAF
V gene: TRBV7-9; CDR3 protein: ASSPVGVNTEAF
V gene: TRBV5-1; CDR3 protein: ASLKDGAQVNTEAF
V gene: TRBV9; CDR3 protein: ASSVGPGDEQF
V gene: TRBV6-5; CDR3 protein: ASRLDTPNTGELF
V gene: TRBV4-3; CDR3 protein: ASSQALWAGGEQF
V gene: TRBV6-5; CDR3 protein: ASSPGGSSYNEQF
V gene: TRBV3-1/TRBV3-2; CDR3 protein: ASSLPGGREQY
V gene: TRBV2; CDR3 protein: ASSLAGTEAF
V gene: TRBV29-1; CDR3 protein: SVEDRLADITDTQY
V gene: TRBV5-1; CDR3 protein: ASSPGLADSYEQY
V gene: TRBV2; CDR3 protein: ASSGDRDYSNQPQH
V gene: TRBV9; CDR3 protein: ASSLLAAGDTQY
V gene: TRBV5-1; CDR3 protein: ASSLAGLGNTIY